The 26 T cell receptor beta chains below were found in one sample sequenced in a study of regulatory T cells in long-lasting Graves disease listed by TCRdb under 2021. What the time point label conveys for this sample: persistent/refractory GD, antithyroid drugs over 5 years with positive TRAb. For both TCR sequencing and RNA sequencing, RNA was extracted from PBMCs using TRIzol. Library generation was performed with multiplex PCR. TCRdb lists the instrument as Illumina HiSeq 4000. iRepertoire HTBI primers and Arm-PCR amplification of CDR3 regions were used to construct TCR beta libraries. TCRdb reanalyzed the raw reads on its own, using fastp at Q25 for trimming and MiXCR for clone calling, and kept in-frame beta chains. CDR3 protein duplicates are merged, each entry listing the most common genes and DNA. Counted in this sample were some 370,000 distinct CDR3 sequences; approximately 25% of them appeared once. Around 30% of the sample rests with the top ten.

The source was peripheral blood mononuclear cells (PBMCs), collected when the disease was refractory, from a patient treated with antithyroid drugs. All receptors derive from a woman aged 40 to 55 with Graves disease. Donor details come from another sample of the same person, matched by shared clones.

This clonotype was seen ten or more times. The chain is built from TRBV12-3 or TRBV12-4 and TRBJ2-7, with 7 bases identical to TRBD2. Trimming cost V 9 bases and J 4 bases; bases outside gene matches: 9. This CDR3 spans 13 amino acids. Here the CDR3 reads CASSRGRSYEQYF. The CDR3 nucleotides are TGTGCCAGTTCCCGCGGGAGAAGTTACGAGCAGTACTTC.

This clonotype was detected ten times or more. This chain joins TRBV12-3 or TRBV12-4 and TRBJ1-5; 8 nucleotides align to TRBD1. This CDR3 is 15 amino acids long. Trimming cost V 8 bases and J 7 bases; bases outside gene matches: 13. The CDR3 spells CASGITRDRTQPQHF. The DNA of the CDR3 is TGTGCCAGCGGCATAACCCGGGACAGGACCCAGCCCCAGCATTTT.

The chain couples TRBV6-1 to TRBJ1-6, with D possibly matching TRBD1 (6 bases). V lost 10 bases and J lost 8, with 15 bases in between. CDR1 and CDR2 (germline): MNHNS, SASEGT. The CDR3 is 13 amino acids. CDR3 sequence: CAINRDKDSPLHF. As DNA, the CDR3 is TGTGCCATCAACCGGGACAAGGATTCACCCCTCCACTTT.

The chain couples TRBV27 to TRBJ2-6; D is undetermined. Trimming cost V 5 bases and J 4 bases, with 9 bases left between them. The CDR3 spans 14 residues. Germline lookup yields CDR1 MNHEY and CDR2 SMNVEV (reference sequence). The DNA for the CDR3 is TGTGCCAGCAGTGACTTTGGAGGGGCCAACGTCCTGACTTTC. It specifies CASSDFGGANVLTF.

There are many counts of this clonotype. The J gene is TRBJ2-7, the V gene TRBV11-2; no definite D call. Per the germline V gene, CDR1 is SGHAT and CDR2 is FQNNGV. This CDR3 region has 13 residues. Trimming left V 3 bases short and J 3 bases short, with 9 bases between. CDR3 DNA: TGTGCCAGCAGCTTTGCGACGGGCTACGAGCAGTACTTC. Protein product: CASSFATGYEQYF.

This clonotype turned up a few times. The chain uses TRBV5-1 and TRBJ2-7, with a possible D match to TRBD1 (6 bases). This CDR3 is built from 13 residues. With 5 bases removed from V and 3 bases from J, the gap between germline ends came to 12 bases. Germline CDR1 SGHRS, CDR2 YFSETQ. The CDR3 reads CASRGVGGYEQYF. CDR3 bases: TGCGCCAGCAGGGGTGTAGGGGGCTACGAGCAGTACTTC.

This clonotype was recorded many times. The CDR3 sequence: CASSLSGTGGTWAFF. The CDR3 region has the DNA TGTGCCAGCAGTTTATCTGGGACAGGGGGCACATGGGCTTTCTTT. The chain has TRBV27 and TRBJ1-1; the match to TRBD1 covers 12 bases. This CDR3 is 15 amino acids long. Germline trimming cut 0 bases from V and 11 bases from J; bases unmatched to any gene: 7. Germline-derived CDR1 and CDR2 are MNHEY and SMNVEV (reference sequence).

There are many counts of this clonotype. V usage is TRBV19 and J usage is TRBJ2-7; 7 bases fit TRBD2. Germline CDR1 is LNHDA and CDR2 is SQIVND (reference sequence). CDR3 length: 15 residues. V lost 3 bases, J lost 2 bases, and 7 bases stayed unmatched. The CDR3 nucleotides are TGTGCCAGTAGTATTTTCGGGGGGAGGACCTACGAGCAGTACTTC. It codes for CASSIFGGRTYEQYF.

This sequence joins TRBV3-1 and TRBJ2-5; D gene ambiguous. The length of the CDR3 is 12 residues. Germline V lookup: CDR1 LGHDT, CDR2 YNNKEL (reference sequence). V was clipped by 4 bases and J by 8 bases, with 11 bases between them. CDR3 coding DNA: TGTGCCAGCAGCCCCGACCCGCATACCCAGTACTTC. It translates to CASSPDPHTQYF.

Ten or more counts support this clonotype. The chain uses TRBV7-9 and TRBJ1-1; D ambiguous. The CDR3 consists of 13 residues. Trimming removed 0 bases from V and 4 bases from J, with 6 bases in between. Looked up from germline, CDR1 is SEHNR and CDR2 is FQNEAQ (reference sequence). This chain's CDR3 is CASSLAGPTEAFF. The CDR3 DNA sequence: TGTGCCAGCAGCTTAGCAGGGCCCACTGAAGCTTTCTTT.

This clonotype showed up just a few times. V gene TRBV28 combines with J gene TRBJ2-3; weak D call: TRBD2 (5 bases). Germline-derived CDR1 and CDR2 are MDHEN and SYDVKM. Trimming took off 3 bases at V and 4 bases at J, with 20 bases between the two ends. CDR3 length: 17 residues. The DNA of the CDR3 is TGTGCCAGCAGTTTGGTCGATAGCGTGGCGGCGGCAGATACGCAGTATTTT. As protein: CASSLVDSVAAADTQYF.

As concerns this clonotype: This may arise from a read error, as a much more abundant clone is one base away. The rearrangement uses TRBV6-1 and TRBJ2-7; TRBD2 agrees at 11 bases. V trimming: 6 bases; J trimming: 9 bases; junction bases outside the gene matches: 13. Germline CDR1 MNHNS, CDR2 SASEGT. The CDR3 is 15 amino acids. CDR3 amino acids: CASRPTSGAPGGQYF. The DNA for the CDR3 is TGTGCCAGCAGACCGACTAGCGGGGCTCCGGGGGGGCAGTACTTC.

Only a few counts were recorded for this clonotype. At one boundary the junction diverges from the germline segment, which might be a read error. The chain couples TRBV20-1 to TRBJ1-5; no clear D. CDR1 and CDR2 from the germline V gene are DFQATT and SNEGSKA (reference sequence). This CDR3 has 14 residues. CDR3 loop: CSTRSGSSNQPQHF. The CDR3 nucleotides are TGCAGTACTAGGTCCGGGTCTAGCAATCAGCCCCAGCATTTT.

In its sample, this clonotype was seen a few times. The chain links TRBV18 to TRBJ2-5; 7 bases are a match to TRBD2. CDR3 size: 15 residues. Germline values: CDR1 KGHSH, CDR2 LQKENI. After removal of 4 bases from V and 0 bases from J, the junction contained 5 bases not matched to a gene. CDR3: CASSRGGSNQETQYF. In DNA form, the CDR3 reads TGTGCCAGCTCACGAGGCGGGAGTAACCAAGAGACCCAGTACTTC.

About this clonotype itself: This may be a read error, as it is one base from a much larger clone. V and J are TRBV3-1 and TRBJ2-5, with D uncertain. The CDR3 has 12 residues. Germline V gene lookup returns CDR1 LGHDT and CDR2 YNNKEL (reference sequence). CDR3 sequence: CASSQDQGTQYF. The CDR3 DNA sequence: TGTGCCAGCAGCCAAGATCAAGGGACCCAGTACTTC.

This clonotype has more than one count but fewer than ten. The chain recombines TRBV5-6 with TRBJ1-1; D ambiguous. Per the germline V gene, CDR1 is SGHDT and CDR2 is YYEEEE. The CDR3 spans 14 residues. The V end lost 2 bases, the J end lost 6 bases, and 14 bases lay between the germline ends. The CDR3 nucleotides read TGTGCCAGCAGCTTTAACCGGGGTGCCGCTGAAGCTTTCTTT. Encoded protein: CASSFNRGAAEAFF. The full variable domain, in which reference TRBV5-6 and TRBJ1-1 provide the parts outside the CDR3, is DAGVTQSPTHLIKTRGQQVTLRCSPKSGHDTVSWYQQALGQGPQFIFQYYEEEERQRGNFPDRFSGHQFPNYSSELNVNALLLGDSALYLCASSFNRGAAEAFFGQGTRLTVV.

This clonotype came up many times. The chain joins TRBV2 to TRBJ1-1; TRBD1 is a possible D gene (6 bases). Germline CDR1 reads SNHLY; CDR2 reads FYNNEI. V was clipped by 8 bases and J by 0 bases, with 13 bases between them. CDR3 length equals 14 residues. CDR3 coding DNA: TGTGCCAGCGGCCCCAGGGGAATGAACACTGAAGCTTTCTTT. It yields the protein CASGPRGMNTEAFF.

This clonotype was observed at least ten times. This chain links TRBV12-3 or TRBV12-4 with TRBJ2-6, with D possibly being TRBD2 (5 bases). The CDR3 is 16 residues long. V dropped 3 bases and J dropped 4 bases, with 13 bases sitting between them. CDR3 DNA: TGTGCCAGCAGTTTTGTAGGACTTGCAGGGGCCAACGTCCTGACTTTC. Protein: CASSFVGLAGANVLTF.

This clonotype was detected only once. The chain has TRBV9 and TRBJ1-1; tentative D call: TRBD1 (6 bases). This CDR3 is built from 16 residues. Deletions cut 0 bases from V and 4 bases from J, with 16 bases between. The germline gives CDR1 SGDLS, CDR2 YYNGEE. The CDR3 DNA sequence: TGTGCCAGCAGCGTAGTCGAGCAGGGGATTGGCACTGAAGCTTTCTTT. It encodes CASSVVEQGIGTEAFF.

V usage is TRBV6-2 or TRBV6-3 and J usage is TRBJ1-5; D gene uncertain. The CDR3 has 14 amino acids. In germline, CDR1 is MNHEY, CDR2 SVGEGT. With 0 bases removed from V and 3 bases from J, the gap between germline ends came to 6 bases. In nucleotides, the CDR3 is TGTGCCAGCAGTTACTCAGGGTTCAATCAGCCCCAGCATTTT. The encoded protein is CASSYSGFNQPQHF.

The sample holds many counts of this clonotype. The chain couples TRBV27 to TRBJ2-5; 8 bases align to TRBD2. The CDR3 has 15 amino acids. The V segment lost 5 bases and the J segment 5 bases; nucleotides outside the gene matches: 10. Germline CDR1 is MNHEY and CDR2 is SMNVEV (reference sequence). The CDR3 DNA reads TGTGCCAGCAGTATAGCGGGAAGGTCTTGGGAGACCCAGTACTTC. As protein: CASSIAGRSWETQYF.

This rearrangement joins TRBV12-3 or TRBV12-4 to TRBJ2-3, with D tentatively TRBD1 (6 bases). V lost 0 bases and J lost 2, with 12 bases in between. This CDR3 has 16 residues. CDR3 bases: TGTGCCAGCAGTTTAGCAAAGGACAGCCCCACAGATACGCAGTATTTT. It encodes CASSLAKDSPTDTQYF.

CDR3 bases: TGCAGTGCTAGAGTAGGGTGGCCAGCGGATTACAATGAGCAGTTCTTC. The encoded protein is CSARVGWPADYNEQFF. This chain links TRBV20-1 with TRBJ2-1, with D possibly matching TRBD2 (5 bases). Per germline, CDR1 DFQATT and CDR2 SNEGSKA (reference sequence). This CDR3 spans 16 amino acids. Trimming left V 1 base short and J 4 bases short, with 17 bases between.

This clonotype turned up a few times. A read error is possible here, since a much larger clone lies one base away. The V and J genes are TRBV12-3 or TRBV12-4 and TRBJ1-2, with 9 bases fitting TRBD1. The CDR3 is made up of 16 amino acids. The CDR3 reads CAGSFGIGTGRYGYTF. CDR3 DNA: TGTGCCGGCAGTTTTGGGATCGGGACAGGGCGATATGGCTACACCTTC.

This clonotype was counted ten times or more. This chain links TRBV29-1 with TRBJ1-1, with a possible D match to TRBD1 (5 bases). The CDR3 totals 13 residues. Looked up from germline, CDR1 is SQVTM and CDR2 is ANQGSEA. V lost 4 bases to trimming and J lost 2 bases, with 11 bases between them. The CDR3 is CSVVTGGNTEAFF. The CDR3 nucleotides read TGCAGCGTTGTAACCGGGGGAAACACTGAAGCTTTCTTT.

This sequence joins TRBV20-1 and TRBJ2-1, with 8 bases aligning to TRBD1. From germline, CDR1 is DFQATT and CDR2 SNEGSKA (reference sequence). This CDR3 comprises 14 residues. Trimming cost V 1 base and J 6 bases; bases outside gene matches: 5. The DNA for the CDR3 is TGCAGTGCTAGAGGGACAGGGAGAATCAATGAGCAGTTCTTC. It yields the protein CSARGTGRINEQFF.